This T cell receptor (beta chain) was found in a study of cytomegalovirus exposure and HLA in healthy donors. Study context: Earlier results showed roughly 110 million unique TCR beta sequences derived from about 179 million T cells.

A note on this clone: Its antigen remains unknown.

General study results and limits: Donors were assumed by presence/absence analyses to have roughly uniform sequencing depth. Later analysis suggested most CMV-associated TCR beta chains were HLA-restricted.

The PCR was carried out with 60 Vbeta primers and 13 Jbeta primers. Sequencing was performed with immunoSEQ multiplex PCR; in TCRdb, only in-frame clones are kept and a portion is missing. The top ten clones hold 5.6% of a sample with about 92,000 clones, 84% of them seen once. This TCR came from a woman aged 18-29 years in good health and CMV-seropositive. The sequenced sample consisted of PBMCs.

The CDR3 sequence: CASSLRGKGLGYTF. The CDR3 bases are TGTGCCAGCAGCCTCAGGGGGAAGGGTCTTGGCTACACCTTC. The chain combines TRBV5-6 with TRBJ1-2; 7 positions agree with TRBD1. V was pared by 4 bases and J by 7 bases, with 10 bases of the junction left unmatched. The CDR3 covers 14 residues. Germline V gene data show CDR1 as SGHDT and CDR2 as YYEEEE.